The 16 T cell receptor beta chains below all came from one sample that was sequenced in a study of shared clonotypes between healthy human individuals. Sequenced by immunoSEQ multiplex PCR; TCRdb stores in-frame clones only, minus some. This repertoire shows some 240,000 clones, about 69% found once; its top ten account for 11%. Sequencing was performed on memory CD4+ T cells sorted from blood. Subset described: CD45RA-negative fraction. These receptors originate from a man younger than 40 in good health.

The genes are TRBV12-5 and TRBJ1-2; tentatively, D is TRBD1 (6 bases). Trimming stripped 5 bases from V and 4 bases from J, with 11 bases between. In germline, CDR1 is LGHNT, CDR2 FRNRAP. This CDR3 spans 13 amino acids. CDR3 sequence (DNA): TGTGCTAGTGGTCTTACAGGGTCCTATGGCTACACCTTC. Translation gives CASGLTGSYGYTF. Looking up the rest from reference TRBV12-5 and TRBJ1-2 gives the full variable domain: DARVTQTPRHKVTEMGQEVTMRCQPILGHNTVFWYRQTMMQGLELLAYFRNRAPLDDSGMPKDRFSAEMPDATLATLKIQPSEPRDSAVYFCASGLTGSYGYTFGSGTRLTVV.

The table lists this clone with a count of one. The chain employs TRBV7-3 and TRBJ2-3; 12 positions match TRBD2. The CDR3 length is 15 residues. Per the germline V gene, CDR1 is SGHTA and CDR2 is FQGTGA. Trimming took 0 bases from V and 5 from J; bases not matched to a gene: 0. In DNA, the CDR3 is TGTGCCAGCAGCTTAACGGGACTAGCGGGAGATACGCAGTATTTT. It is translated as CASSLTGLAGDTQYF. Full variable domain (rest looked up from reference TRBV7-3 and TRBJ2-3): GAGVSQTPSNKVTEKGKYVELRCDPISGHTALYWYRQSLGQGPEFLIYFQGTGAADDSGLPNDRFFAVRPEGSVSTLKIQRTERGDSAVYLCASSLTGLAGDTQYFGPGTRLTVL.

This clone came up a few times. The CDR3 DNA follows: TGTGCCAGCAGTGAAAGGGGTATAGCCAAAAACATTCAGTACTTC. Translation: CASSERGIAKNIQYF. This rearrangement joins TRBV6-1 to TRBJ2-4; maybe TRBD1 (5 bases). Trimming cost V 2 bases and J 0 bases, with 8 bases left between them. CDR1 is MNHNS and CDR2 is SASEGT in the germline V gene. The CDR3 length is 15 residues.

The genes are TRBV9 and TRBJ2-6; no reliable D call. The CDR3 has 13 residues. The V end was cut by 4 bases, the J end by 4 bases, with 6 bases between. In germline, CDR1 is SGDLS, CDR2 YYNGEE. The CDR3 DNA reads as TGTGCCAGCAGCCGGGTCGGGGCCAACGTCCTGACTTTC. This encodes CASSRVGANVLTF.

This chain joins TRBV2 and TRBJ2-3; TRBD2 matches 9 bases. CDR3 length: 15 amino acids. V lost 4 bases and J lost 5; bases outside the gene matches: 7. The germline V gene has CDR1 SNHLY and CDR2 FYNNEI. CDR3 sequence: CASSGPAGGVDTQYF. Here the CDR3 DNA reads TGTGCCAGCAGTGGGCCAGCGGGAGGTGTAGATACGCAGTATTTT.

This clone was counted between two and nine times. This chain connects TRBV10-1 to TRBJ2-1; 7 bases line up with TRBD2. The germline V gene has CDR1 WNHNN and CDR2 SYGVQD (reference sequence). This CDR3 spans 15 amino acids. After removal of 3 bases from V and 5 bases from J, the junction contained 7 bases not matched to a gene. CDR3 sequence reads: CASSELLAAHNEQFF. CDR3 nucleotide sequence: TGCGCCAGCAGTGAATTGCTAGCGGCTCACAATGAGCAGTTCTTC.

The sample holds one count of this clone. This chain uses TRBV9 with TRBJ2-1, with 7 bases fitting TRBD2. V lost 3 bases, J lost 8 bases, and 14 bases stayed unmatched. Germline V CDR1 and CDR2: SGDLS, YYNGEE. The CDR3 covers 16 residues. Written as DNA, the CDR3 is TGTGCCAGCAGCGCCGTTTCCCCCGCGGGAGTTCATGAGCAGTTCTTC. This codes for CASSAVSPAGVHEQFF.

For this clone: Other nucleotide sequences in the sample specify the same CDR3. The J gene is TRBJ1-1, the V gene TRBV7-2; D call uncertain. CDR3 length: 13 amino acids. V lost 3 bases, J lost 1 base, and 6 bases lay in between. Germline V gene data show CDR1 as SGHTA and CDR2 as FQGNSA. DNA for the CDR3: TGTGCCAGCAGCTTGTGGGCGAACACTGAAGCTTTCTTT. Protein product: CASSLWANTEAFF. The variable domain in full, completed from reference TRBV7-2 and TRBJ1-1, reads GAGVSQSPSNKVTEKGKDVELRCDPISGHTALYWYRQSLGQGLEFLIYFQGNSAPDKSGLPSDRFSAERTGGSVSTLTIQRTQQEDSAVYLCASSLWANTEAFFGQGTRLTVV.

This rearrangement joins TRBV5-5 to TRBJ2-7; D is perhaps TRBD1 (5 bases). V shed 0 bases and J shed 5 bases, with 18 bases lying between them. Germline loops: CDR1 SGHKS, CDR2 YYEKEE (reference sequence). This CDR3 has 16 residues. The CDR3 loop is CASSLAVGQGSHEQYF. As DNA, the CDR3 is TGTGCCAGCAGCTTGGCGGTGGGTCAGGGTTCCCACGAGCAGTACTTC.

This clone occurred a few times. The V call is TRBV4-1, the J call TRBJ1-3; no reliable D call. Germline values: CDR1 MGHRA, CDR2 YSYEKL. Trimming took 3 bases from V and 8 from J, leaving 14 bases between them. The CDR3 covers 14 residues. CDR3 in amino acids: CASSHEESADTIYF. For the CDR3, the DNA is TGCGCCAGCAGCCATGAAGAGAGCGCGGACACCATATATTTT.

The chain uses TRBV11-2 and TRBJ2-1; D unresolved. Germline V lookup: CDR1 SGHAT, CDR2 FQNNGV. The CDR3 is made up of 16 amino acids. V was clipped by 5 bases and J by 4 bases, with 18 bases between them. The CDR3 DNA follows: TGTGCCAGCAGCCCGCAGGTTGGAATAGAATACAATGAGCAGTTCTTC. Its protein is CASSPQVGIEYNEQFF.

The V gene is TRBV11-2, the J gene TRBJ1-1; D call uncertain. V was pared by 2 bases and J by 2 bases, with 12 bases between. Germline V gives CDR1 SGHAT, CDR2 FQNNGV. The CDR3 length is 15 residues. In DNA form, the CDR3 reads TGTGCCAGCAGCTTATCCGGGCAGTCAAACACTGAAGCTTTCTTT. Translation gives CASSLSGQSNTEAFF.

The V gene is TRBV5-4, the J gene TRBJ2-1, with 11 nucleotides matching TRBD2. Germline-derived CDR1 and CDR2 are SGHNT and YYREEE (reference sequence). The CDR3 length is 15 residues. With V trimmed by 0 bases and J by 13 bases, 9 bases remained unmatched. The CDR3 nucleotides read TGTGCCAGCAGCTTGGGACTAGCGGGAACTCAAAAACAGTTCTTC. The encoded protein is CASSLGLAGTQKQFF.

The CDR3, as DNA: TGTGCCAGCACCGAAGGTGACTACCCCTACAATGAGCAGTTCTTC. This codes for CASTEGDYPYNEQFF. The chain links TRBV2 to TRBJ2-1, with D maybe TRBD2 (5 bases). Germline CDR1 reads SNHLY; CDR2 reads FYNNEI. The CDR3 spans 15 residues. Trimming left V 7 bases short and J 2 bases short, with 15 bases between.

The V and J genes are TRBV18 and TRBJ2-7, with 7 nucleotides matching TRBD2. The CDR3 extends over 15 amino acids. Looked up from germline, CDR1 is KGHSH and CDR2 is LQKENI. J was trimmed by 1 base and V by 6 bases; bases with no gene match: 9. The CDR3 reads CASSPGLTESYEQYF. The CDR3 bases are TGTGCCAGCTCGCCGGGACTAACCGAATCCTACGAGCAGTACTTC.

This chain joins TRBV5-1 and TRBJ2-5, with 9 positions matching TRBD1. Germline CDR1 is SGHRS and CDR2 is YFSETQ. The CDR3 runs to 12 residues. The V and J ends lost 7 bases and 2 bases, in that order; junction bases with no gene match: 0. The CDR3, as DNA: TGCGCCAGCGGGACAGGGCAAGAGACCCAGTACTTC. It encodes CASGTGQETQYF.